This record looks at one TCR beta chain sequence and its context. Generated by immunoSEQ multiplex PCR, the TCRdb table keeps only in-frame clones and is missing some. The sample comprises hundreds of thousands of clones, about 80% of which are singletons, and approximately 4.8% rests with the top ten. Germline values: CDR1 MNHEY, CDR2 SVGAGI. Trimming took off 6 bases at V and 3 bases at J, with 15 bases between the two ends. CDR3 size: 14 residues. The data originate from a study of blood T cell repertoires in COVID-19. Study as a whole: Italy, Spain and the United States were the sources of the convalescent and acute COVID-19 samples. T cells, B-cell-depleted T cells, or PBMCs provided the cDNA or gDNA that served as material.

The V and J genes are TRBV6-5 and TRBJ2-7, with TRBD2 as a possible D gene (6 bases). The TCR was taken from a woman in her fifties or sixties who had been exposed to COVID-19. The sequencing sample was made of PBMCs or T cells enriched from blood (not recorded which). This CDR3 reads CASREIGGSYEQYF. The DNA of the CDR3 is TGTGCCAGCAGGGAGATCGGGGGAAGCTACGAGCAGTACTTC.